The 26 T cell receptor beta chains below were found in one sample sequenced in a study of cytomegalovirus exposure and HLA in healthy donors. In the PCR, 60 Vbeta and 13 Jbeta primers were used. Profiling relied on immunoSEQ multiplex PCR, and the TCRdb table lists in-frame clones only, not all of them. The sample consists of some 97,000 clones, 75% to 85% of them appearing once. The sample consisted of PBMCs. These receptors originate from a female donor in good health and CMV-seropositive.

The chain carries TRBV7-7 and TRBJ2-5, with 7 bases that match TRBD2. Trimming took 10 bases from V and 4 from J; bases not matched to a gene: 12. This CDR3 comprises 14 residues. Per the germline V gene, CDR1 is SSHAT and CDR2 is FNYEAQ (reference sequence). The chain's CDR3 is CATQRGPGLETQYF. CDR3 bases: TGTGCCACCCAGCGGGGCCCGGGGTTAGAGACCCAGTACTTC.

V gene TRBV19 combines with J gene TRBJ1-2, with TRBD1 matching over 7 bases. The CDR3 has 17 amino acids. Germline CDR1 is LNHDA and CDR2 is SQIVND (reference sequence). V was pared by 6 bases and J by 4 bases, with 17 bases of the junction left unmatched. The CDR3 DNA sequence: TGTGCCAGTAGATTGCTGGGACAGCGGCGGCGCGGCTATGGCTACACCTTC. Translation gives CASRLLGQRRRGYGYTF.

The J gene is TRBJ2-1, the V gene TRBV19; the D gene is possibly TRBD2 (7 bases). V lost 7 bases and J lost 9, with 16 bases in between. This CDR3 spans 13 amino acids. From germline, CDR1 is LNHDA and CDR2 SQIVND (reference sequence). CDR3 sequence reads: CASTRGGGGEQFF. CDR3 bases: TGTGCCAGTACAAGGGGGGGAGGGGGTGAGCAGTTCTTC. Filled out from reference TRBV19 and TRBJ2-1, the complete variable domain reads DGGITQSPKYLFRKEGQNVTLSCEQNLNHDAMYWYRQDPGQGLRLIYYSQIVNDFQKGDIAEGYSVSREKKESFPLTVTSAQKNPTAFYLCASTRGGGGEQFFGPGTRLTVL.

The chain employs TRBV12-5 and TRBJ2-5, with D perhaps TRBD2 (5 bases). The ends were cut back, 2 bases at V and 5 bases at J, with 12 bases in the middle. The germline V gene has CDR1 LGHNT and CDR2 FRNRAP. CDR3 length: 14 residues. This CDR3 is CASGLTRAGETQYF. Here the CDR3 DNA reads TGTGCTAGTGGTTTGACCCGCGCGGGCGAGACCCAGTACTTC.

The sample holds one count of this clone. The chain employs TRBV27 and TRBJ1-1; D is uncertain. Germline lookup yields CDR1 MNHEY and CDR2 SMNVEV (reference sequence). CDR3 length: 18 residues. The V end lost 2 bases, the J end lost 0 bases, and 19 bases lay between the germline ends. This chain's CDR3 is CASSLTYQVPLLNTEAFF. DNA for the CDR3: TGTGCCAGCAGTTTAACTTACCAGGTCCCACTTCTGAACACTGAAGCTTTCTTT.

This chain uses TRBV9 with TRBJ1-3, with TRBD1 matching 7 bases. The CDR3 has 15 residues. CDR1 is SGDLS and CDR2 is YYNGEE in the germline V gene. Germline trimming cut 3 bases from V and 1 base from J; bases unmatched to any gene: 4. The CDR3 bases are TGTGCCAGCAGCGAGAGACAGGGTTCTGGAAACACCATATATTTT. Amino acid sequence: CASSERQGSGNTIYF.

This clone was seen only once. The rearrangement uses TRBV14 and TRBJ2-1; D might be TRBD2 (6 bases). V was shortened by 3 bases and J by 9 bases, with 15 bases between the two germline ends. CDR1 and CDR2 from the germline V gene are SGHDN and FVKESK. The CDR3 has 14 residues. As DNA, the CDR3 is TGTGCCAGCAGCCAGTTAAGGAGGGCCTTTGAGCAGTTCTTC. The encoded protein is CASSQLRRAFEQFF.

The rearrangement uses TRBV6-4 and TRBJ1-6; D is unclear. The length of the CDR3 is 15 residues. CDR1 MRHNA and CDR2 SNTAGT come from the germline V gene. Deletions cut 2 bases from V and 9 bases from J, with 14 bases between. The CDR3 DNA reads TGTGCCAGCAGTGACACGGGAGAGGGTGGTTCACCCCTCCACTTT. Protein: CASSDTGEGGSPLHF.

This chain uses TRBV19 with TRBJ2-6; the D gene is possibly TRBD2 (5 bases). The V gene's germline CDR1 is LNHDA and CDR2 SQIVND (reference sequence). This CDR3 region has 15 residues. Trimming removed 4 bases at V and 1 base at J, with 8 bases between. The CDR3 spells CASSSTRSGANVLTF. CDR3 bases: TGTGCCAGTAGTAGTACTAGGTCTGGGGCCAACGTCCTGACTTTC.

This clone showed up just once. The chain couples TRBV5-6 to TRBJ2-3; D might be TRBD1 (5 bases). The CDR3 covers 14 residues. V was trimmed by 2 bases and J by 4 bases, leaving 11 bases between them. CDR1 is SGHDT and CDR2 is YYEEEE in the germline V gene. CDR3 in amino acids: CASSLGVFADTQYF. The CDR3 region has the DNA TGTGCCAGCAGCTTAGGGGTTTTCGCAGATACGCAGTATTTT.

CDR3 loop: CASSPRTGSDGYTF. In nucleotides, the CDR3 is TGTGCCAGCAGCCCCCGGACAGGCTCGGATGGCTACACCTTC. The V call is TRBV6-5, the J call TRBJ1-2, with 7 positions matching TRBD1. The CDR3 is 14 amino acids. With 6 bases clipped from V and 6 bases from J, the junction kept 10 bases outside the gene matches. Looked up from germline, CDR1 is MNHEY and CDR2 is SVGAGI.

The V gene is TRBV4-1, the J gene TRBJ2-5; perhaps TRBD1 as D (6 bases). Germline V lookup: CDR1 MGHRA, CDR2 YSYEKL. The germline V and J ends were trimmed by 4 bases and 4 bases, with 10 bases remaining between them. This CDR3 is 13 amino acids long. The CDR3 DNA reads TGCGCCAGCAGCCTACTAGGGGGAGAGACCCAGTACTTC. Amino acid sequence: CASSLLGGETQYF.

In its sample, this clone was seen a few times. The CDR3 DNA is TGTGCCAGCAGCTTAGCACGACAGATACGTCAAGAGACCCAGTACTTC. This translates into CASSLARQIRQETQYF. This chain links TRBV7-6 with TRBJ2-5; possibly TRBD1 for D (5 bases). V was shortened by 0 bases and J by 2 bases, with 13 bases between the two germline ends. The length of the CDR3 is 16 residues. In germline, CDR1 is SGHVS, CDR2 FNYEAQ.

The CDR3 DNA follows: TGTGCCAGCAGTGAACCCCGGGGATTGATCTATGGCTACACCTTC. Its translation is CASSEPRGLIYGYTF. The chain recombines TRBV6-1 with TRBJ1-2; D is ambiguous. V shed 2 bases and J shed 4 bases, with 14 bases lying between them. Germline V gene data show CDR1 as MNHNS and CDR2 as SASEGT. The CDR3 loop spans 15 amino acids.

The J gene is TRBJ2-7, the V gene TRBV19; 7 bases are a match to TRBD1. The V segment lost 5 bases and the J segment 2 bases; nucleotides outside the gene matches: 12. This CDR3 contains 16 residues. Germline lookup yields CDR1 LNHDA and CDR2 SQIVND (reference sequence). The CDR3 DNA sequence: TGTGCCAGTAGTCCCATCTGGGGACAGCCTACCTACGAGCAGTACTTC. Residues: CASSPIWGQPTYEQYF. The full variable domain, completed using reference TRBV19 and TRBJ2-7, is DGGITQSPKYLFRKEGQNVTLSCEQNLNHDAMYWYRQDPGQGLRLIYYSQIVNDFQKGDIAEGYSVSREKKESFPLTVTSAQKNPTAFYLCASSPIWGQPTYEQYFGPGTRLTVT.

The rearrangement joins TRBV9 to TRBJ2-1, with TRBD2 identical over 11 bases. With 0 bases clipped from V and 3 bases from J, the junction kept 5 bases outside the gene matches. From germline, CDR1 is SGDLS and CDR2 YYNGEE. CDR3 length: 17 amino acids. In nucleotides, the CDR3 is TGTGCCAGCAGCGTAGGAGCTAGCGGGGGGCGCTACAATGAGCAGTTCTTC. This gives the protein CASSVGASGGRYNEQFF.

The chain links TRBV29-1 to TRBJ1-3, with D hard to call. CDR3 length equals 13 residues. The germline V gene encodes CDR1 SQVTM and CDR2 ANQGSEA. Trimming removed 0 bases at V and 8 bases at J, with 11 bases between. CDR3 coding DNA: TGCAGCGTTGAAGAGCCGGGTCGATACACCATATATTTT. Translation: CSVEEPGRYTIYF.

CDR3 in DNA: TGTGCCTGGAGTAAGGGGACCGGGGAGCTGTTTTTT. As protein: CAWSKGTGELFF. The J gene is TRBJ2-2, the V gene TRBV30, with D tentatively TRBD1 (5 bases). The CDR3 contains 12 residues. V was cut by 2 bases and J by 5 bases, with 6 bases left in between. The V gene's germline CDR1 is GTSNPN and CDR2 SVGIG (reference sequence).

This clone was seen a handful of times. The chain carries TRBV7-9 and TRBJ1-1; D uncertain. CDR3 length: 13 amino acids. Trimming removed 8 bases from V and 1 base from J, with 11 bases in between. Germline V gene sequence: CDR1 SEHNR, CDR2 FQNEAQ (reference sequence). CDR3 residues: CASARRGNTEAFF. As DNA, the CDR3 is TGTGCCAGCGCCCGCCGGGGGAACACTGAAGCTTTCTTT.

CDR3 in DNA: TGTGCCAGCAGTCCCCACGACTGGCCCTACGAGCAGTACTTC. The encoded protein is CASSPHDWPYEQYF. The chain uses TRBV28 and TRBJ2-5, with D unresolved. Judging by the DNA end, TRBJ2-7 fits better; the J call may be wrong. This CDR3 is built from 14 residues. From germline, CDR1 is MDHEN and CDR2 SYDVKM.

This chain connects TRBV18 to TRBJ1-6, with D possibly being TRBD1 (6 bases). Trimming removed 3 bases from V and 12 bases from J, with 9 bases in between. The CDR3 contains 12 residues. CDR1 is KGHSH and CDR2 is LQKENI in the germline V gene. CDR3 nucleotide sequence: TGTGCCAGCTCACCCAGAGGGGGACCCCTCCACTTT. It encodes CASSPRGGPLHF.

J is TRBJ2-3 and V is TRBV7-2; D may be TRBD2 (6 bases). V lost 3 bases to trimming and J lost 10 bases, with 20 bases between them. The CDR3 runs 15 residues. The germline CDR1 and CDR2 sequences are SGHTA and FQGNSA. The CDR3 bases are TGTGCCAGCAGCTTCCTCGGGACTTCTGGTAGGGCGCAGTATTTT. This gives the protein CASSFLGTSGRAQYF.

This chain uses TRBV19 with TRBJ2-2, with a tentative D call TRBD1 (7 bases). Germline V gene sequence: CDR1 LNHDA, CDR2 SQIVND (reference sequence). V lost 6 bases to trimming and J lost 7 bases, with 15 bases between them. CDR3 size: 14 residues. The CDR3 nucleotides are TGTGCCAGTAGGAACAGGGGAGGAGGCGGGGAGCTGTTTTTT. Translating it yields CASRNRGGGGELFF.

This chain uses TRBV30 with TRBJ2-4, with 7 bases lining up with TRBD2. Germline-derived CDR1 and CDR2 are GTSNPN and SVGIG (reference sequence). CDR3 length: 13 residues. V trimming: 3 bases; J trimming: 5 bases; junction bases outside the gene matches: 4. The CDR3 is CAWSPGLQNIQYF. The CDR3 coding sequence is TGTGCCTGGAGCCCGGGACTACAAAACATTCAGTACTTC.

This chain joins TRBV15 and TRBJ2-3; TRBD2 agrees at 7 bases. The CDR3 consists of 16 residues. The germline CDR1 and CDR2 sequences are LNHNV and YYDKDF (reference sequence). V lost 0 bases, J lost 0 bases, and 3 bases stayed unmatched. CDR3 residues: CATSRDRLASTDTQYF. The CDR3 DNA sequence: TGTGCCACCAGCAGAGATAGACTAGCTAGCACAGATACGCAGTATTTT.

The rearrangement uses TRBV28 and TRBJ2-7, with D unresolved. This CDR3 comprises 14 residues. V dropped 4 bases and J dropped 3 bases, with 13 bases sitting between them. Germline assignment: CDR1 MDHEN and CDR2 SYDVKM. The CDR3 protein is CASSSRRQDYEQYF. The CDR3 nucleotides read TGTGCCAGCAGTTCCCGAAGGCAGGACTACGAGCAGTACTTC. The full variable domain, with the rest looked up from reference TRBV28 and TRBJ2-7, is DVKVTQSSRYLVKRTGEKVFLECVQDMDHENMFWYRQDPGLGLRLIYFSYDVKMKEKGDIPEGYSVSREKKERFSLILESASTNQTSMYLCASSSRRQDYEQYFGPGTRLTVT.